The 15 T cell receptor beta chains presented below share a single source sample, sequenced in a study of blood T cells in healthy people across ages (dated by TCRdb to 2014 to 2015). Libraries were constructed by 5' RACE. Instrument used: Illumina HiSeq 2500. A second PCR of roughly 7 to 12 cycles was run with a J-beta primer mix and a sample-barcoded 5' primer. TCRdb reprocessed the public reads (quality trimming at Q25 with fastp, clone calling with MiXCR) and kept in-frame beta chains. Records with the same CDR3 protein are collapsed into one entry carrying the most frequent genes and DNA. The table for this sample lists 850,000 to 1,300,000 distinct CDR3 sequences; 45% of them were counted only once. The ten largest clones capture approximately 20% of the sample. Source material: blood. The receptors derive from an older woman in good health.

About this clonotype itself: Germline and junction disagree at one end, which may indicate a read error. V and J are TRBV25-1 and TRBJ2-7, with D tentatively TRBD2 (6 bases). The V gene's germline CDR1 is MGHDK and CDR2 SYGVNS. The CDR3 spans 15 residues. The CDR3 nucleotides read TGTGCCTGCAGTGAATGGGGGGAGATCCCCTACGAGCAGTACTTC. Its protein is CACSEWGEIPYEQYF.

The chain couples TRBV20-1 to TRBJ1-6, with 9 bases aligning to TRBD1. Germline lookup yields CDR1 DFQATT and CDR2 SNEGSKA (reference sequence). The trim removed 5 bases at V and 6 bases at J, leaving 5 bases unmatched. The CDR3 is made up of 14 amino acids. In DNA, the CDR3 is TGCAGTGCTTCTGGGACAGGGCGTAATTCACCCCTCCACTTT. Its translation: CSASGTGRNSPLHF.

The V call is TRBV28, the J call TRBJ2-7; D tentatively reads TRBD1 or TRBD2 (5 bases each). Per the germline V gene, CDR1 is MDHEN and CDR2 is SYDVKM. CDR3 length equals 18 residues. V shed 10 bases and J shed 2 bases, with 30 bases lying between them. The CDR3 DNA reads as TGTGCCATGCGGGTGGGGAACGTAGGTCAGGGTGTCGCCTACGAGCAGTACTTC. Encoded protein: CAMRVGNVGQGVAYEQYF.

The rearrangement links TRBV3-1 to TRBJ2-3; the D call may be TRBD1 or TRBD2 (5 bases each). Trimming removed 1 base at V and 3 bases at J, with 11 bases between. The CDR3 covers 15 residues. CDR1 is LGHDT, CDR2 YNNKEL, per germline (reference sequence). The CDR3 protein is CASSQGAGATDTQYF. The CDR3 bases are TGTGCCAGCAGCCAAGGGGCCGGGGCAACAGATACGCAGTATTTT.

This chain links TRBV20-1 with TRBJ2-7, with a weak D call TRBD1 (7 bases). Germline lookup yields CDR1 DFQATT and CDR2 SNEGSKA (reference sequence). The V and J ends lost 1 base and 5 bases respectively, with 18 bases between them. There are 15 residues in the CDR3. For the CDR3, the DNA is TGCAGTGCTAGAGTAGGGACAGCCGGGAGCGACGAGCAGTACTTC. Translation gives CSARVGTAGSDEQYF.

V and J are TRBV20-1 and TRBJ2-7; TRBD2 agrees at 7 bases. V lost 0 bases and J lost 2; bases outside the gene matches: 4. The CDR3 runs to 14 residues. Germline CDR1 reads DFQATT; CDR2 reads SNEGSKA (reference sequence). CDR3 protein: CSARDAAGPYEQYF. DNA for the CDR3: TGCAGTGCTAGAGATGCAGCGGGGCCCTACGAGCAGTACTTC.

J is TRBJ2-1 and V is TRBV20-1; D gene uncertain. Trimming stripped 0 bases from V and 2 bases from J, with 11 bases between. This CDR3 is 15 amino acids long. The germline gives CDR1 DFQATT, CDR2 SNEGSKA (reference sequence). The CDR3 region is CSARDIEAAYNEQFF. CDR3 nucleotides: TGCAGTGCTAGAGATATAGAAGCTGCCTACAATGAGCAGTTCTTC.

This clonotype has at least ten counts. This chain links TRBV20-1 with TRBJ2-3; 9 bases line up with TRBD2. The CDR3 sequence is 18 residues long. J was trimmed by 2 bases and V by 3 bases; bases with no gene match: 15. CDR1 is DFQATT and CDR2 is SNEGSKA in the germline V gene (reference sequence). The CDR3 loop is CSASCAGGPCPPTDTQYF. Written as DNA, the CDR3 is TGCAGTGCTAGTTGCGCGGGAGGGCCGTGTCCCCCCACAGATACGCAGTATTTT.

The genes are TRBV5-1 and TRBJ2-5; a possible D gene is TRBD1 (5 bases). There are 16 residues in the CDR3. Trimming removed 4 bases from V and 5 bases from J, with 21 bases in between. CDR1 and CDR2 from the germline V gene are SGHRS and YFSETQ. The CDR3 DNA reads TGCGCCAGCAGCGCTCCACAGTGGACCGCAGGGGAGACCCAGTACTTC. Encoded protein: CASSAPQWTAGETQYF.

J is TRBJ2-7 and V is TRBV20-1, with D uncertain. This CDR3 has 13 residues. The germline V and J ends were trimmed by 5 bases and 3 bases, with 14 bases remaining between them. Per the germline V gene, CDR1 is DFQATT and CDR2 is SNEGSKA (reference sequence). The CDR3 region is CSALSSGLYEQYF. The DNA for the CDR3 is TGCAGTGCTCTTTCCTCTGGGCTCTACGAGCAGTACTTC.

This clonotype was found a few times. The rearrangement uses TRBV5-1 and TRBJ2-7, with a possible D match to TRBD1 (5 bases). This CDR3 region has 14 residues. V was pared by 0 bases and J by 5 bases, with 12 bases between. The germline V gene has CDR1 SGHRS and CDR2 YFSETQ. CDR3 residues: CASSLARQGHEQYF. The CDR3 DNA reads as TGCGCCAGCAGCTTGGCCCGCCAGGGCCACGAGCAGTACTTC. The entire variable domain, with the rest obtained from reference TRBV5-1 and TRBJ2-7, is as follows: KAGVTQTPRYLIKTRGQQVTLSCSPISGHRSVSWYQQTPGQGLQFLFEYFSETQRNKGNFPGRFSGRQFSNSRSEMNVSTLELGDSALYLCASSLARQGHEQYFGPGTRLTVT.

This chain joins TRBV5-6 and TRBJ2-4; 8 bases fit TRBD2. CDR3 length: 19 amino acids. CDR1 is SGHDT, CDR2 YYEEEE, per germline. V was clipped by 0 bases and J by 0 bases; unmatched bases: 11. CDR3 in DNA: TGTGCCAGCAGCTTGGTGAAGGGACTAGGGACCCTAGCCAAAAACATTCAGTACTTC. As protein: CASSLVKGLGTLAKNIQYF.

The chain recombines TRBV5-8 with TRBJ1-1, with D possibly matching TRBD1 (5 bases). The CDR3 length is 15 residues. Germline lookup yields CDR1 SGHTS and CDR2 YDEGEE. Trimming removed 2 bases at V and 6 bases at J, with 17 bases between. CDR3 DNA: TGTGCCAGCAGCTTTGCGGCAGGGAGCTACCCTGAAGCTTTCTTT. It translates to CASSFAAGSYPEAFF.

The CDR3, as DNA: TGCAGCGTTGAAGTCGGCCAACAGGATAGCACAGATACGCAGTATTTT. This codes for CSVEVGQQDSTDTQYF. V usage is TRBV29-1 and J usage is TRBJ2-3, with a weak D call TRBD1 (5 bases). The germline gives CDR1 SQVTM, CDR2 ANQGSEA. The CDR3 is made up of 16 amino acids. Trimming cost V 1 base and J 0 bases, with 14 bases left between them.

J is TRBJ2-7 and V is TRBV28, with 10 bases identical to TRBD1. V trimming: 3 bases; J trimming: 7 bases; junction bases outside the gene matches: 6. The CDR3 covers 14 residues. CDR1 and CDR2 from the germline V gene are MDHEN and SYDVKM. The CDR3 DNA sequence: TGTGCCAGCAGTTTTTCGGGACAGGGGCGAGAGCAGTACTTC. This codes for CASSFSGQGREQYF.